This entry concerns a single TCR beta chain. Its specificity is not known. These data are taken from a study of T-cell reconstitution after alpha-beta-depleted transplantation in children. Using unique molecular identifiers, the investigators prepared the TCRbeta library. Each CDR3 protein gets one entry after TCRdb re-called the PCR reads with MiXCR. The repertoire consists of approximately 300,000 distinct CDR3 sequences, with nearly 8% occurring once and the leading ten covering approximately 9.6%. The study's findings and limits: Some patients' high day-60 TCRbeta diversity was attributed to recipient cells surviving conditioning. T cells produced anew were the main source of T-cell counts and diversity one year after transplant. In patients about two months after transplant, alpha-beta T cells reportedly arose from several hundred expanded graft clones.

The sample was peripheral blood, taken 360 days after TCRalphabeta/CD19-depleted stem cell transplant. The origin of this receptor is a female patient aged 2 to 10 who had a stem cell transplant for Fanconi anemia, so the T cells may come from the graft donor.

The CDR3 bases are TGCGCCAGCAGCTTTTATTTGCGCGGACAAAAGCCGAACACTGAAGCTTTCTTT. Translation gives CASSFYLRGQKPNTEAFF. J is TRBJ1-1 and V is TRBV5-1; D is perhaps TRBD1 (5 bases). V lost 2 bases to trimming and J lost 1 base, with 21 bases between them. Looked up from germline, CDR1 is SGHRS and CDR2 is YFSETQ. The CDR3 runs 18 residues.